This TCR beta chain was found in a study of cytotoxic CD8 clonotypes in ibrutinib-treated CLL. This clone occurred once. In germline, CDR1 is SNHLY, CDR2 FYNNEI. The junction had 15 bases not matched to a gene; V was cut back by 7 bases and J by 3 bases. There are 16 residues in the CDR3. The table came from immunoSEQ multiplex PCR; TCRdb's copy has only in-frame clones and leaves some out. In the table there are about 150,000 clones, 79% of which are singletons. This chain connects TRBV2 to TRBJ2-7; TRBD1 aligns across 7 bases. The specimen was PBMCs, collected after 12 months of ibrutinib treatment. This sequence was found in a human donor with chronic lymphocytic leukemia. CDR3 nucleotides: TGTGCCAGCATAGACAGGGCCCCCATAAGCGTCTACGAGCAGTACTTC. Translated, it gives CASIDRAPISVYEQYF.